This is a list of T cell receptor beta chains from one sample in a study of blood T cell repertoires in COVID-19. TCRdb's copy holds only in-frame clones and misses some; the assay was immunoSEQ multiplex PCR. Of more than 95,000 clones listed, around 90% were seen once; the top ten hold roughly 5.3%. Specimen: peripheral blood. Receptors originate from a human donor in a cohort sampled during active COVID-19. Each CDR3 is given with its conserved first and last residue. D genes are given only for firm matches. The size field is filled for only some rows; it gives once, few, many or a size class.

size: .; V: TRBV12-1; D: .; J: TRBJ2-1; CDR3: CASSFGLGAHNEQFF; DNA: .
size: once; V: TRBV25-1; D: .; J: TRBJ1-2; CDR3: CASSDAGTPYGGYTF; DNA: TGTGCCAGCAGTGACGCCGGGACACCCTATGGAGGCTACACCTTC
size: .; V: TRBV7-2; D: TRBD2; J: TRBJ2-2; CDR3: CASSPSGGLNTGELFF; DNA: TGTGCCAGCAGCCCGTCGGGGGGGCTTAACACCGGGGAGCTGTTTTTT
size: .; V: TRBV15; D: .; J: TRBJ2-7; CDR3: CATSKLTGPPWGYEQYF; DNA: TGTGCCACCAGCAAGCTCACAGGACCGCCGTGGGGCTACGAGCAGTACTTC
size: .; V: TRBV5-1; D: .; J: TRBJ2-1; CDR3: CASSLVAGRSYNEQFF; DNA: TGCGCCAGCAGCTTGGTGGCAGGCCGCTCCTACAATGAGCAGTTCTTC
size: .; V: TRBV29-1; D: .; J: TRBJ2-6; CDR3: CSVETDLSGANVLTF; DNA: TGCAGCGTTGAGACAGATCTCTCTGGGGCCAACGTCCTGACTTTC
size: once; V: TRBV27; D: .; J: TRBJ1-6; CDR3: CASSYRAAHNSPLHF; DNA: TGTGCCAGCAGTTACAGGGCGGCCCATAATTCACCCCTCCACTTT
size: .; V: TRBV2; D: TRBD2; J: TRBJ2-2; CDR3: CARSGGERSGELFF; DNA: TGTGCCAGATCTGGGGGGGAGAGGAGCGGGGAGCTGTTTTTT
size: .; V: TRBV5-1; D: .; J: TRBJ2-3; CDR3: CASSFLAASTDTQYF; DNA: TGCGCCAGCAGCTTTTTAGCGGCTAGCACAGATACGCAGTATTTT
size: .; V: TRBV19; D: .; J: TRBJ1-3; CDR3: CARADRGNTIYF; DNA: TGTGCCAGGGCAGACAGAGGAAACACCATATATTTT
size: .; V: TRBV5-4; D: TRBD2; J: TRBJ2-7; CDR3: CASSLDGGGAYEQYF; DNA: TGTGCCAGCAGCTTGGATGGCGGGGGGGCCTACGAGCAGTACTTC
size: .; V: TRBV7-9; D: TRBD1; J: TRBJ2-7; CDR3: CASSIMMGTGVPYEQYF; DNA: TGTGCCAGCAGCATCATGATGGGGACAGGGGTCCCGTACGAGCAGTACTTC
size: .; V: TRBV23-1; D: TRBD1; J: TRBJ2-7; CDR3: CASSQLRYRGLYAEQYF; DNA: TGCGCCAGCAGTCAATTAAGGTACAGGGGATTGTACGCCGAGCAGTACTTC
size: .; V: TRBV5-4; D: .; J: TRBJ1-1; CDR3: CASSLAGGLGTEAFF; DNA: TGTGCCAGCAGCTTGGCGGGGGGGCTTGGAACTGAAGCTTTCTTT
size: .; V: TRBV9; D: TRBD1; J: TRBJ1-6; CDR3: CASSVETGNSPLHF; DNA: TGTGCCAGCAGCGTAGAGACAGGGAATTCACCCCTCCACTTT
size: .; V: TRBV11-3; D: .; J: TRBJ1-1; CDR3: CASSPQSGGTEAFF; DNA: TGTGCCAGCAGCCCTCAGTCCGGGGGCACTGAAGCTTTCTTT
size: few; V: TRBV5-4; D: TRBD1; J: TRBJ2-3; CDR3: CASSERDRYSPIIWADTQYF; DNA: TGTGCCAGCAGCGAGAGGGACAGATACTCCCCGATTATTTGGGCAGATACGCAGTATTTT
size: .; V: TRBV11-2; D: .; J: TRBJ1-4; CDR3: CASKETALNEKLFF; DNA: TGTGCCAGCAAGGAGACAGCCCTTAATGAAAAACTGTTTTTT
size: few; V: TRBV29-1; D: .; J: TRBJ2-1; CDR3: CSVGQINEQFF; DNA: TGCAGCGTCGGTCAAATTAATGAGCAGTTCTTC
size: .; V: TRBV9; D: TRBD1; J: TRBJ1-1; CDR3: CASSPTGGQRAFF; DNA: TGTGCCAGCAGCCCGACAGGGGGCCAGAGGGCTTTCTTT
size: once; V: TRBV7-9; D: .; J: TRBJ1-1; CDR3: CASSLDGLNTEAFF; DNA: TGTGCCAGCAGCTTAGATGGACTTAACACTGAAGCTTTCTTT
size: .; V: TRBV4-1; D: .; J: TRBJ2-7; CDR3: CASSQASSGSYEQYF; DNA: TGCGCCAGCAGCCAAGCCAGTAGCGGCTCCTACGAGCAGTACTTC
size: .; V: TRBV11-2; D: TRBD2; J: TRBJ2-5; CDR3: CASSRGEGSIGETQYF; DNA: TGTGCCAGCAGCCGCGGGGAGGGGAGTATAGGAGAGACCCAGTACTTC
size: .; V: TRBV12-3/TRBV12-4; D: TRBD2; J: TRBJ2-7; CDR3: CASSRGLALWEYF; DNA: TGTGCCAGCAGTCGAGGACTAGCCTTATGGGAGTACTTC
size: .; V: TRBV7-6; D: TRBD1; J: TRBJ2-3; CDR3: CASSRRQGAEDTQYF; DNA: TGTGCCAGCAGCCGTCGGCAGGGGGCAGAGGATACGCAGTATTTT
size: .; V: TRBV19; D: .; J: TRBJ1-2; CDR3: CASSTSGKQQIAYGYTF; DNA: TGTGCCAGTAGTACCAGCGGGAAGCAACAGATAGCCTATGGCTACACCTTC
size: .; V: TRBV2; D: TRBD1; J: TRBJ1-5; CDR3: CASKRTGGDQPQHF; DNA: TGTGCCAGCAAGCGGACAGGGGGCGATCAGCCCCAGCATTTT
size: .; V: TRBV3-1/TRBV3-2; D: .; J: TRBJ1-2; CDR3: CASSQDPGYGYTF; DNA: TGTGCCAGCAGCCAAGACCCAGGCTATGGCTACACCTTC
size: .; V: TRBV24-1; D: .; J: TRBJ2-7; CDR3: CATSAEASYEQYF; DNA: TGTGCCACCAGTGCGGAGGCATCCTACGAGCAGTACTTC
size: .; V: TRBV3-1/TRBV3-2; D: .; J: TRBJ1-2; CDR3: CASSFRGRHRESGYGYTF; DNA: TGTGCCAGCAGCTTCCGCGGGCGTCACAGGGAGTCAGGCTATGGCTACACCTTC
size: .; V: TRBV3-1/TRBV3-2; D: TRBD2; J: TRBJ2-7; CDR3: CASSQDTLGGLAGKRGEQYF; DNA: TGTGCCAGCAGCCAAGATACCCTAGGGGGACTAGCGGGGAAAAGGGGCGAGCAGTACTTC
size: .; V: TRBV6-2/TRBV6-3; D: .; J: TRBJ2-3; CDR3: CASSPLGQRTDTQYF; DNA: TGTGCCAGCAGTCCCTTAGGCCAGCGTACGGATACGCAGTATTTT
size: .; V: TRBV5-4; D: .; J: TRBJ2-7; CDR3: CASSTLAPYEQYF; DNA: TGTGCCAGCAGCACGCTAGCGCCCTACGAGCAGTACTTC
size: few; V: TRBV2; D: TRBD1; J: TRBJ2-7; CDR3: CASSERQGASYEQYF; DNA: TGTGCCAGCAGTGAAAGACAGGGGGCCTCCTACGAGCAGTACTTC
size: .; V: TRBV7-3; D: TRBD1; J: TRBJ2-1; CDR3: CASSLGQQGNEQFF; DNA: TGTGCCAGCAGCCTGGGACAGCAGGGAAATGAGCAGTTCTTC
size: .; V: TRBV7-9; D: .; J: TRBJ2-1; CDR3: CASGQTGEQFF; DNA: TGTGCCAGCGGCCAGACAGGTGAGCAGTTCTTC
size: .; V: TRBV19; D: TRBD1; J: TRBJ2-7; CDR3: CASAGTGEYEQYF; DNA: TGTGCCAGTGCCGGGACAGGGGAATACGAGCAGTACTTC
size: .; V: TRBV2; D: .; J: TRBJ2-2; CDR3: CASSEFRGRTGELFF; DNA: TGTGCCAGCAGTGAATTCAGGGGTCGGACCGGGGAGCTGTTTTTT
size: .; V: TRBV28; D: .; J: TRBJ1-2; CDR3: CASSLFYRESGYTF; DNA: TGTGCCAGCAGTTTATTTTACAGGGAATCCGGCTACACCTTC
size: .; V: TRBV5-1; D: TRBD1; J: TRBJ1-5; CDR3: CASSFGTGDQPQHF; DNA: TGCGCCAGCAGCTTTGGGACAGGGGATCAGCCCCAGCATTTT
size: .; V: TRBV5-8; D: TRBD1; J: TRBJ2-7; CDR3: CASSPGQSEQYF; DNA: TGTGCCAGCAGCCCGGGACAGAGCGAGCAGTACTTC
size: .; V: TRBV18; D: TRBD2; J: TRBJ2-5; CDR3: CASSPRGGETQYF; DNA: TGTGCCAGCTCACCACGGGGGGGAGAGACCCAGTACTTC
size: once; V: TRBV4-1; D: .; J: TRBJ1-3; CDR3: CASSQESEGTGNTIYF; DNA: TGCGCCAGCAGCCAAGAAAGTGAGGGAACTGGAAACACCATATATTTT
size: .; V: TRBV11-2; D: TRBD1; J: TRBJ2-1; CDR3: CATTSTTGGSYNEQFF; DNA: TGTGCCACCACAAGTACGACAGGGGGCAGCTACAATGAGCAGTTCTTC